This T cell receptor beta chain comes out of a study of control samples from healthy donors and cancer patients. CDR3 length: 15 amino acids. V was trimmed by 6 bases and J by 1 base, leaving 16 bases between them. Germline V gene data show CDR1 as SGHDT and CDR2 as YYEEEE. The table came from immunoSEQ multiplex PCR; TCRdb's copy has only in-frame clones and leaves some out. The sample shows around 100,000 clones, more than 75% of them seen only once. The receptor was isolated from a woman in her forties or fifties in good health. Source material: blood. V usage is TRBV5-6 and J usage is TRBJ2-5; D ambiguous. CDR3 in DNA: TGTGCCAGCACTTGGGATTTTTCTCCCCAAGAGACCCAGTACTTC. Translating it yields CASTWDFSPQETQYF.